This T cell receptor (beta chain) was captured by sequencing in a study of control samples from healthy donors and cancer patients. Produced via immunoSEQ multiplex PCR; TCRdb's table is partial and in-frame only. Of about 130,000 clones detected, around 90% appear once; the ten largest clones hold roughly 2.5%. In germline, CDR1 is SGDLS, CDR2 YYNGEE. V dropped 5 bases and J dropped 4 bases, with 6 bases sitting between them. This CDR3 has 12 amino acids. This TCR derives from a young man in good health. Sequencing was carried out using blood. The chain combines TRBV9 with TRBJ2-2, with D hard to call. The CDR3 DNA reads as TGTGCCAGCAGGAGCAGCACCGGGGAGCTGTTTTTT. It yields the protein CASRSSTGELFF.